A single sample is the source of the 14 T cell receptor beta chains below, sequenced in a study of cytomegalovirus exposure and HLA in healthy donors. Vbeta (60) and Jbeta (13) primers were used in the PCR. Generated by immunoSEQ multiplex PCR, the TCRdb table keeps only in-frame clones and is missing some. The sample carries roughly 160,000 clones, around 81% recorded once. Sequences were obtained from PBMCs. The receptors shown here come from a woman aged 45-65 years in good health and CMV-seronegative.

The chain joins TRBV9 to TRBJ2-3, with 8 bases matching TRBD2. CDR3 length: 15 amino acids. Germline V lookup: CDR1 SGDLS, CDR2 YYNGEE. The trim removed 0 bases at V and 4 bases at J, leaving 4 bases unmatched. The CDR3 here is CASSVVNGGADTQYF. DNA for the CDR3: TGTGCCAGCAGCGTAGTCAACGGGGGGGCAGATACGCAGTATTTT.

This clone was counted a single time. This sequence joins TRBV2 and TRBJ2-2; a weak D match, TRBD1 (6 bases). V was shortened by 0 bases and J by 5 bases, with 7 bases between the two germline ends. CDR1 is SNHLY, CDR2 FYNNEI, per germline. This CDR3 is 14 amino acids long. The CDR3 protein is CASSEARGTGELFF. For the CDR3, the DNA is TGTGCCAGCAGTGAAGCCAGGGGAACCGGGGAGCTGTTTTTT.

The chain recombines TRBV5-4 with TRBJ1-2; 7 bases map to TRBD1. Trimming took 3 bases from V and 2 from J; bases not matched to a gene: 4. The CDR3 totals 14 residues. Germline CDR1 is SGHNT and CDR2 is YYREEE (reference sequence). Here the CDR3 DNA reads TGTGCCAGCAGCTCCTCGGACAGGAACTATGGCTACACCTTC. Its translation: CASSSSDRNYGYTF.

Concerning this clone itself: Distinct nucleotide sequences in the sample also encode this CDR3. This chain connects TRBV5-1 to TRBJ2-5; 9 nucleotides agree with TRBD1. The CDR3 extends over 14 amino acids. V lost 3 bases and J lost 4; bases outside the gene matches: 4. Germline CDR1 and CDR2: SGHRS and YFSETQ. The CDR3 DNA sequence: TGCGCCAGCAGCTCGACAGGGGGAAGAGAGACCCAGTACTTC. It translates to CASSSTGGRETQYF.

CDR3 DNA: TGCAGCGTTGGCCTACAGGGGGCGAACATTCAGTACTTC. As protein: CSVGLQGANIQYF. J is TRBJ2-4 and V is TRBV29-1; 9 nucleotides line up with TRBD1. CDR1 SQVTM and CDR2 ANQGSEA come from the germline V gene. This CDR3 has 13 residues. The V gene end was trimmed by 4 bases and the J gene end by 7 bases; junction bases not matched to a gene: 5. Full variable domain (outside the CDR3, taken from reference TRBV29-1 and TRBJ2-4): SAVISQKPSRDICQRGTSLTIQCQVDSQVTMMFWYRQQPGQSLTLIATANQGSEATYESGFVIDKFPISRPNLTFSTLTVSNMSPEDSSIYLCSVGLQGANIQYFGAGTRLSVL.

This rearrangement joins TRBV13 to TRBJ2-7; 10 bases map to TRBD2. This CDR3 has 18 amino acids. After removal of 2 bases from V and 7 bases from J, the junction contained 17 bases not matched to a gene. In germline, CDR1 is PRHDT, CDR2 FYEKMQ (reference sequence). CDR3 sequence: CASSLTPQSSGGRGEQYF. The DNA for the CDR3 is TGTGCCAGCAGCTTAACCCCCCAGTCTAGCGGGGGCCGGGGGGAGCAGTACTTC.

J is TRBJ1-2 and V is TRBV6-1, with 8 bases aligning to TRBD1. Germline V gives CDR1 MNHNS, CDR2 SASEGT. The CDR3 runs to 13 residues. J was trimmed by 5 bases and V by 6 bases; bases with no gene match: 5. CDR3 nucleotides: TGTGCCAGCAGGGAGACAGGGGATTATGGCTACACCTTC. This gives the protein CASRETGDYGYTF.

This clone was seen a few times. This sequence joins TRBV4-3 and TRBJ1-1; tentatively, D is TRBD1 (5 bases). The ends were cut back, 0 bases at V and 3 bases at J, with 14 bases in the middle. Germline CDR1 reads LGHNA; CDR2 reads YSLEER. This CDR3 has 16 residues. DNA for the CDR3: TGCGCCAGCAGCCAAGATCTCGGCAGGGAGGACACTGAAGCTTTCTTT. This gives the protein CASSQDLGREDTEAFF.

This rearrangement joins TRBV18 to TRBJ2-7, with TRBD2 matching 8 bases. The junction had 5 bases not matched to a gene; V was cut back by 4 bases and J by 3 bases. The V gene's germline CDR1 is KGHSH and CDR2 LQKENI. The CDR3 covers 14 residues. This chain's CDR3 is CASSLREGVYEQYF. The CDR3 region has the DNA TGTGCCAGCTCACTCCGGGAGGGGGTCTACGAGCAGTACTTC.

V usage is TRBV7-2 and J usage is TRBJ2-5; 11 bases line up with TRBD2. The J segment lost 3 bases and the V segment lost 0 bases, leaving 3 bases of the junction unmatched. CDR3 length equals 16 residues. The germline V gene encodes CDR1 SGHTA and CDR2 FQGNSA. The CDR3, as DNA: TGTGCCAGCAGCTTAGCTACTAGCGGGGGTAAAGAGACCCAGTACTTC. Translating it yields CASSLATSGGKETQYF.

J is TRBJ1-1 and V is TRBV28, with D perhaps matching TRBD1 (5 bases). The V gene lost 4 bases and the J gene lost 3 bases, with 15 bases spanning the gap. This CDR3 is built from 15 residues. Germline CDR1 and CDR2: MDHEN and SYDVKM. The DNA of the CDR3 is TGTGCCAGCAGTTCTCCATCAGGGAAGTACACTGAAGCTTTCTTT. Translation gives CASSSPSGKYTEAFF.

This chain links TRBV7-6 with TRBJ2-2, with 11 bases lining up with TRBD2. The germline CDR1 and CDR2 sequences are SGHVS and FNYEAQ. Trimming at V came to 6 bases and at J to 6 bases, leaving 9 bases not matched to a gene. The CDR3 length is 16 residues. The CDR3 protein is CASRPTSGGVAGELFF. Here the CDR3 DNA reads TGTGCCAGCAGACCCACTAGCGGGGGAGTGGCCGGGGAGCTGTTTTTT.

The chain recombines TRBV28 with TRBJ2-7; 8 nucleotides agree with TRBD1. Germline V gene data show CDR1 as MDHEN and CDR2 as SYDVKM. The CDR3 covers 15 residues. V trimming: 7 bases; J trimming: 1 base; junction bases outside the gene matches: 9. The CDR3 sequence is CASKPGTGPSYEQYF. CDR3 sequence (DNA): TGTGCCAGCAAACCCGGGACAGGTCCTTCCTACGAGCAGTACTTC. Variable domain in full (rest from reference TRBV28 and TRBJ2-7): DVKVTQSSRYLVKRTGEKVFLECVQDMDHENMFWYRQDPGLGLRLIYFSYDVKMKEKGDIPEGYSVSREKKERFSLILESASTNQTSMYLCASKPGTGPSYEQYFGPGTRLTVT.

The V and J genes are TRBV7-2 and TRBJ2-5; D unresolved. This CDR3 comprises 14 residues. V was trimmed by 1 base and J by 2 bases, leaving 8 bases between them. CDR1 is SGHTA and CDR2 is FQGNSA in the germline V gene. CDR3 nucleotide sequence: TGTGCCAGCAGCTTAGAAGGCAGGCAAGAGACCCAGTACTTC. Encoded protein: CASSLEGRQETQYF.